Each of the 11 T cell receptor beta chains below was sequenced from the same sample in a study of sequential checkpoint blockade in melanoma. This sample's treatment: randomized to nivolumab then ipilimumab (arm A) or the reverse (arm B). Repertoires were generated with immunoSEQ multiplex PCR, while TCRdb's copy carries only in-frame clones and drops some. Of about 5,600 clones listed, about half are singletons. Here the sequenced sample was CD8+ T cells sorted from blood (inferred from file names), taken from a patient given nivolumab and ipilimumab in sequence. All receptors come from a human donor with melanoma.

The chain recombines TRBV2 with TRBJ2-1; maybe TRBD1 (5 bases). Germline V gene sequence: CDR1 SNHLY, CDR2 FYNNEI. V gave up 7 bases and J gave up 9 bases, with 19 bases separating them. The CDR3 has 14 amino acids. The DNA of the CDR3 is TGTGCCAGCATAGGGTATGAAGGGGCTGGTGAGCAGTTCTTC. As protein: CASIGYEGAGEQFF.

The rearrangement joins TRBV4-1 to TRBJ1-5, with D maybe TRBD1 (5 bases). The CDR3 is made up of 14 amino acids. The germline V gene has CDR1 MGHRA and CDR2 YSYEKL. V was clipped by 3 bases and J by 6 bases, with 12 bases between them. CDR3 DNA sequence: TGCGCCAGCAGCCAGACGCCTAGGGGTCAGCCCCAGCATTTT. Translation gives CASSQTPRGQPQHF.

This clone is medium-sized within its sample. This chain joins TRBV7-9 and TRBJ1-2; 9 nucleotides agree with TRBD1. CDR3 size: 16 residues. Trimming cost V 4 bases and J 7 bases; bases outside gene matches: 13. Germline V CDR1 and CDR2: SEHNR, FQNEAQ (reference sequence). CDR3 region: CASSSGTGLPLGGYTF. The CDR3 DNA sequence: TGTGCCAGCAGCTCCGGGACAGGGCTCCCTTTGGGTGGCTACACCTTC.

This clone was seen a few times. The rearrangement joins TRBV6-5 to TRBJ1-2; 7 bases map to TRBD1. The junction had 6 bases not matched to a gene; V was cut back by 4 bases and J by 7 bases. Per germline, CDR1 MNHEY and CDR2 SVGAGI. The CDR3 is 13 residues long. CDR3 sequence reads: CASSSTGRGGYTF. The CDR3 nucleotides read TGTGCCAGCAGTTCGACAGGGAGAGGTGGCTACACCTTC.

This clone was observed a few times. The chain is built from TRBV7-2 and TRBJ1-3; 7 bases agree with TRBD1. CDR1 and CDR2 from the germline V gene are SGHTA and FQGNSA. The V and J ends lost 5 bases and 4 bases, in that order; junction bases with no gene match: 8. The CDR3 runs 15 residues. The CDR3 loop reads CASSTEDRPGNTIYF. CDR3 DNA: TGTGCCAGCAGCACCGAGGACAGGCCAGGAAACACCATATATTTT. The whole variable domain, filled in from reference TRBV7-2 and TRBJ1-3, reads GAGVSQSPSNKVTEKGKDVELRCDPISGHTALYWYRQSLGQGLEFLIYFQGNSAPDKSGLPSDRFSAERTGGSVSTLTIQRTQQEDSAVYLCASSTEDRPGNTIYFGEGSWLTVV.

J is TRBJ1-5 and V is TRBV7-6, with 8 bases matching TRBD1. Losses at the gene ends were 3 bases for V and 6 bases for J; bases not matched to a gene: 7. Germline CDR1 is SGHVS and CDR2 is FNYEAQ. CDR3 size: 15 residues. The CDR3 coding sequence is TGTGCCAGCAGCTTGGGAGACAGGGGACGTCAGCCCCAGCATTTT. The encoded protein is CASSLGDRGRQPQHF.

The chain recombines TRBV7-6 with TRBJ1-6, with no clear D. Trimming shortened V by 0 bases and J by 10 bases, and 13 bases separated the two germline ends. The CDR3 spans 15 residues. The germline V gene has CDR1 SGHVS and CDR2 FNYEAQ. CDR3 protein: CASSLAEGDRSPLHF. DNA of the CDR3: TGTGCCAGCAGCTTAGCGGAGGGAGATCGGTCACCCCTCCACTTT.

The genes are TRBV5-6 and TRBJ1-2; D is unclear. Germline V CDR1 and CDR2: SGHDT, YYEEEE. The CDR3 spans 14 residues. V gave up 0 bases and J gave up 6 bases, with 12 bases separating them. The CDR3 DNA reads TGTGCCAGCAGCTTGGCCTTTTCAGGTCATGGCTACACCTTC. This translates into CASSLAFSGHGYTF.

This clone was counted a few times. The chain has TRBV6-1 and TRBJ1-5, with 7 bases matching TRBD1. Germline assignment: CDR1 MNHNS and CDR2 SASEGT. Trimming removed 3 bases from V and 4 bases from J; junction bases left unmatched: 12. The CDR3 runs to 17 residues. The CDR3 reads CASSENPTGDLNQPQHF. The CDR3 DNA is TGTGCCAGCAGTGAGAACCCTACAGGGGACCTTAATCAGCCCCAGCATTTT.

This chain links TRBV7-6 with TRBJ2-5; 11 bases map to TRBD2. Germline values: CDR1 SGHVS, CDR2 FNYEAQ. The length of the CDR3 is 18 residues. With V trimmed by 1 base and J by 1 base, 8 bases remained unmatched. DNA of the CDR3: TGTGCCAGCAGCTTAGTTCCTAGCGGGAGGCCCTCCCAAGAGACCCAGTACTTC. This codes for CASSLVPSGRPSQETQYF. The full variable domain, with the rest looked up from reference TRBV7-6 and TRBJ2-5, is GAGVSQSPRYKVTKRGQDVALRCDPISGHVSLYWYRQALGQGPEFLTYFNYEAQQDKSGLPNDRFSAERPEGSISTLTIQRTEQRDSAMYRCASSLVPSGRPSQETQYFGPGTRLLVL.

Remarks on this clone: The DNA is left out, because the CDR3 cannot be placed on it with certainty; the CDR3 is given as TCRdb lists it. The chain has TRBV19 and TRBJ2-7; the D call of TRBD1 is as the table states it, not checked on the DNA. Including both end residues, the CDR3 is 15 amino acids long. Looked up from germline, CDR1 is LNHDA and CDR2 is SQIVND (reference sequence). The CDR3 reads CASSGTGTPTSSTSF.